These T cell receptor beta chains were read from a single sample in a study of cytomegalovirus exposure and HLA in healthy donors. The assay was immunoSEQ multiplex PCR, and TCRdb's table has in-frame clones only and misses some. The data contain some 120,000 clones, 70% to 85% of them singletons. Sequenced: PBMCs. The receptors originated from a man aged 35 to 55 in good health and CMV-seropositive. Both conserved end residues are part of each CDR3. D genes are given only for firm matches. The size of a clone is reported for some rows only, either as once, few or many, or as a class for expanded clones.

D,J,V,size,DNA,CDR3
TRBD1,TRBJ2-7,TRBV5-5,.,TGTGCCAGCAGCTTCTGGACAGGCTACGAGCAGTACTTC,CASSFWTGYEQYF
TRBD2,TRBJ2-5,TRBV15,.,TGTGCCACCAGCCGTGGGACTAGCGTAGAGACCCAGTACTTC,CATSRGTSVETQYF
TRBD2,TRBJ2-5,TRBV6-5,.,TGTGCCAGCATCACCAGCCCCGCGGGAGGAGAGACCCAGTACTTC,CASITSPAGGETQYF
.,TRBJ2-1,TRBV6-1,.,TGTGCCAGCAGCGCACTAGTTCATGAGCAGTTCTTC,CASSALVHEQFF
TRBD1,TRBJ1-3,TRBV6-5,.,TGTGCCAGCAGGACAGGGGAAAATGGAAACACCATATATTTT,CASRTGENGNTIYF
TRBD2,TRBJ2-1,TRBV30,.,TGTGCCTGGAGTGTAGGGGGCGGGGGGGCCAATGAGCAGTTCTTC,CAWSVGGGGANEQFF
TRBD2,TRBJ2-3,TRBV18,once,TGTGCCAGCTCATGGACTAGTAGCACAGATACGCAGTATTTT,CASSWTSSTDTQYF
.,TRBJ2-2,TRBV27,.,TGTGCCAGCAGTATCCTACTAGCTTCCGGGGAGCTGTTTTTT,CASSILLASGELFF
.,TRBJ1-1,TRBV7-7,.,TGTGCCATCTCGGAGGGAATGAACACTGAAGCTTTCTTT,CAISEGMNTEAFF
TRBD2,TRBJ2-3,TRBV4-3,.,TGCGCCAGCAGCCAAGCGAGCGGGAAGACAGATACGCAGTATTTT,CASSQASGKTDTQYF
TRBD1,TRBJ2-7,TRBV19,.,TGTGCCAGTAGGGGACAGGGGTACGAGCAGTACTTC,CASRGQGYEQYF
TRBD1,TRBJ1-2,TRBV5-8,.,TGTGCCAGCCCATCAGGGACAGGGTATGGCTACACCTTC,CASPSGTGYGYTF
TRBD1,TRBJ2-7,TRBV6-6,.,TGTGCCAGCAGTTCGCAGGGGGCGCGGTACGAGCAGTACTTC,CASSSQGARYEQYF
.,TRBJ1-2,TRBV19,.,TGTGCCAGTAGTATAAGGGGCTCTAACTATGGCTACACCTTC,CASSIRGSNYGYTF
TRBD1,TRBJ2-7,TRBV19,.,TGTGCCACGACCCCGGGACAGGCGTCCTACGAGCAGTACTTC,CATTPGQASYEQYF
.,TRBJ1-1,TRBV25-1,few,TGTGCCAGCCGGGGTCGGCCGGACACTGAAGCTTTCTTT,CASRGRPDTEAFF
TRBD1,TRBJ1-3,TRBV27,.,TGTGCCAGCAGTTTAGGCGGGACAGCATCTGGAAACACCATATATTTT,CASSLGGTASGNTIYF
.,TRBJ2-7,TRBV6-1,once,TGTGCCAGCACTAATATCTACGAGCAGTACTTC,CASTNIYEQYF
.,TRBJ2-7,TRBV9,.,TGTGCCAGCAGCGTAGGGGGGGTATCTTACGAGCAGTACTTC,CASSVGGVSYEQYF
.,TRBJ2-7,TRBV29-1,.,TGCAGCGCCGCGGTGGACTCCTACGAGCAGTACTTC,CSAAVDSYEQYF
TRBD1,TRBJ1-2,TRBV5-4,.,TGTGCCAGCAGCCAAAACCAGGGGGCTGGTGGCTACACCTTC,CASSQNQGAGGYTF
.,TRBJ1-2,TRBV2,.,TGTGCCAGCAGTGAATACTGGCGGAGCTATGGCTACACCTTC,CASSEYWRSYGYTF
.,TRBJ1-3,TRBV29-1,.,TGCAGCGTTGATGAGGGTGACGGCGGAAACACCATATATTTT,CSVDEGDGGNTIYF
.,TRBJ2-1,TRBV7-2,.,TGTGCCAGCAGCACACAGGGTTTTAATGAGCAGTTCTTC,CASSTQGFNEQFF
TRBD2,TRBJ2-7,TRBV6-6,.,TGTGCCAGCAGTTACTCTAGCCTAGCGGATTCCTACGAGCAGTACTTC,CASSYSSLADSYEQYF
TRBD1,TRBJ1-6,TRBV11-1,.,TGTGCCAGCAGCCAAAGGGGGCGGAGCTCCTATAATTCACCCCTCCACTTT,CASSQRGRSSYNSPLHF
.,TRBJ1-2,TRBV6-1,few,TGTGCCGTCGCACAGGGAGAGGGCTACACCTTC,CAVAQGEGYTF
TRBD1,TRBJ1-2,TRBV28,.,TGTGCCAGCAGTTACTTAGGGACAGATACTAACTATGGCTACACCTTC,CASSYLGTDTNYGYTF
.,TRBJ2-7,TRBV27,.,TGTGCCAGCAGTCCTCCCAACGGTTACGAGCAGTACTTC,CASSPPNGYEQYF
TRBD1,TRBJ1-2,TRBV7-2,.,TGTGCCAGCAGCTTAGAAGTCAACGACAGGGGATATGGCTACACCTTC,CASSLEVNDRGYGYTF
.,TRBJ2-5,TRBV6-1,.,TGTGCCAGCAGTGAGTGGAGTGGTGCGGAGTACTTC,CASSEWSGAEYF
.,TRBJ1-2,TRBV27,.,TGTGCCAGCAGTTTACTTCCGGGGATGAGCAACTATGGCTACACCTTC,CASSLLPGMSNYGYTF
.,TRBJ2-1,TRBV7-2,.,TGTGCCAGCAGCTCCACCGCGGAGAATGAGCAGTTCTTC,CASSSTAENEQFF
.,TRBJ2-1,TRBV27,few,TGTGCCACCTCTTACGGGAATGAGCAGTTCTTC,CATSYGNEQFF
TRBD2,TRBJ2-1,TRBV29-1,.,TGCAGCGTCCGGCGGGCTAGCGGGGTGTCCTACAATGAGCAGTTCTTC,CSVRRASGVSYNEQFF
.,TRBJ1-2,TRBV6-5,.,TGTGCCAGCAGGTATCCCGGGAACTATGGCTACACCTTC,CASRYPGNYGYTF
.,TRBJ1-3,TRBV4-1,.,TGCGCCAGCAGCCCTCAGGTGGTGAACACCATATATTTT,CASSPQVVNTIYF
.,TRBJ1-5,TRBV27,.,TGTGCCAGCAGTCTGGGGGCATATAGCAATCAGCCCCAGCATTTT,CASSLGAYSNQPQHF
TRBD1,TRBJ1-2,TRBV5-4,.,TGTGCCAGCAGCCGTCCAGGGGGTGGTGGCTACACCTTC,CASSRPGGGGYTF
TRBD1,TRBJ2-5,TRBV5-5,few,TGTGCCAGCAGCCCAATGACAGGGAAAGAGACCCAGTACTTC,CASSPMTGKETQYF
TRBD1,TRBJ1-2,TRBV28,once,TGTGCCAGCAGTTTGATTACAGGGGACGGCTACACCTTC,CASSLITGDGYTF
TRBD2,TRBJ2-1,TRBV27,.,TGTGCCAGCAGTTTATGGGGCGCAGGGACTAACAATGAGCAGTTCTTC,CASSLWGAGTNNEQFF